This T cell receptor (beta chain) was found in a study of T cell responses to AZD1222 COVID-19 vaccine. This clone appeared a single time. Its antigen is still unknown. The junction departs from germline at one end; a sequencing error may be responsible. Study-wide results and limits: Donors in the cohort were predominantly white British and more often female, and clonal diversity was possibly underestimated.

Measured with immunoSEQ multiplex PCR; TCRdb has only the in-frame clones, and not every one. The table includes about 110,000 clones, roughly 93% detected once. Germline lookup yields CDR1 SNHLY and CDR2 FYNNEI. The CDR3 is 10 residues long. The input for sequencing was peripheral blood, taken 28 days after the second AZD1222 dose. This chain joins TRBV2 and TRBJ2-7; TRBD2 might be the D (5 bases). The source is an adult who received the AZD1222 COVID-19 vaccine. As DNA, the CDR3 is TGTGCCAGCAGTGGGATAGCGCCCAGGTTC. Encoded protein: CASSGIAPRF.